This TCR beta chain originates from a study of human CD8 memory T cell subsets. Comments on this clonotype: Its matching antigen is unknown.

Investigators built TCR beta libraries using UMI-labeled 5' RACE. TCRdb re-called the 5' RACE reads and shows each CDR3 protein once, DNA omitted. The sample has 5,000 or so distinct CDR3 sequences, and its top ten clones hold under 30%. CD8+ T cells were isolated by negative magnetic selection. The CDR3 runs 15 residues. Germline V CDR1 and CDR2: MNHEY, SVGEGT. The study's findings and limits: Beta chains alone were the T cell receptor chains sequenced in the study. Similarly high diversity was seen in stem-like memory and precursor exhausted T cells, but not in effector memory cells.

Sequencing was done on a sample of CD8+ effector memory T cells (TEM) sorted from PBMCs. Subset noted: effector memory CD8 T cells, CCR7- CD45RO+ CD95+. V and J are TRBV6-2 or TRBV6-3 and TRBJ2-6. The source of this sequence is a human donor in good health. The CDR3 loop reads CASSYRGTGANVLTF.